Listed below are T cell receptor beta chains from one sample, sequenced in a study of blood T cell repertoires in COVID-19. Sequencing was performed with immunoSEQ multiplex PCR; in TCRdb, only in-frame clones are kept and a portion is missing. The sample contains 100,000 to 150,000 clones, roughly four fifths of which appear only once. The source material was peripheral blood. These receptors were collected from a woman between 50 and 59 years old with acute or convalescent COVID-19. Each CDR3 is given with its conserved first and last residue. Each record gives: J gene, V gene, CDR3 protein.

TRBJ2-5 | TRBV5-1 | CASSLGLAGGRETQYF
TRBJ1-2 | TRBV28 | CASREGVSYGYTF
TRBJ1-1 | TRBV29-1 | CSVGAMGHVSTEAFF
TRBJ2-7 | TRBV10-3 | CAIREYQGGEQYF
TRBJ1-1 | TRBV4-2 | CASSQEPTGNFMNTEAFF
TRBJ1-2 | TRBV6-5 | CASSYSPTANGYTF
TRBJ2-5 | TRBV7-3 | CASSLLDMYQETQYF
TRBJ1-5 | TRBV10-3 | CAIASGGGNQPQHF
TRBJ1-4 | TRBV5-5 | CASSFIPEKLFF
TRBJ2-2 | TRBV9 | CASSLGQGGTGELFF
TRBJ2-1 | TRBV29-1 | CSVGSNEQFF
TRBJ2-1 | TRBV7-3 | CASSLMTVGEGNEQFF
TRBJ2-1 | TRBV24-1 | CATSDYNGLAGGNEQFF